The next 20 T cell receptor beta chains were all read from a single sample in a study of cytomegalovirus exposure and HLA in healthy donors. This PCR relied on a set of 60 Vbeta primers and 13 Jbeta primers. Assay used: immunoSEQ multiplex PCR; TCRdb lists only in-frame clones, some missing. The table has fewer than 140,000 clones, roughly four fifths seen once. The material sequenced was PBMCs. The receptor set was obtained from a man aged 45 to 65 in good health and CMV-seronegative.

The chain uses TRBV15 and TRBJ2-1, with 10 nucleotides matching TRBD1. Germline V CDR1 and CDR2: LNHNV, YYDKDF (reference sequence). With 1 base clipped from V and 3 bases from J, the junction kept 0 bases outside the gene matches. This CDR3 comprises 15 residues. The CDR3 DNA reads as TGTGCCACCAGCAGAGGGGACAGGGGCTACAATGAGCAGTTCTTC. As protein: CATSRGDRGYNEQFF.

This chain joins TRBV29-1 and TRBJ2-3; TRBD1 matches at 8 bases. Trimming at V came to 4 bases and at J to 1 base, leaving 10 bases not matched to a gene. This CDR3 contains 16 residues. From germline, CDR1 is SQVTM and CDR2 ANQGSEA. DNA for the CDR3: TGCAGCGTTGGGGACAGGTCATCTGCAGGCACAGATACGCAGTATTTT. This encodes CSVGDRSSAGTDTQYF.

The chain couples TRBV6-1 to TRBJ1-5; weak D call: TRBD1 (6 bases). This CDR3 has 14 residues. Looked up from germline, CDR1 is MNHNS and CDR2 is SASEGT. V was clipped by 7 bases and J by 1 base, with 11 bases between them. The CDR3 nucleotides read TGTGCCAGCATTCAGGGGCCAAGCAATCAGCCCCAGCATTTT. Amino acids: CASIQGPSNQPQHF.

V usage is TRBV6-1 and J usage is TRBJ1-5, with 7 bases lining up with TRBD1. Looked up from germline, CDR1 is MNHNS and CDR2 is SASEGT. The CDR3 consists of 14 residues. Trimming removed 6 bases from V and 3 bases from J; junction bases left unmatched: 5. CDR3 sequence (DNA): TGTGCCAGCAGAGTGACAGGGTACAATCAGCCCCAGCATTTT. Amino acid sequence: CASRVTGYNQPQHF.

The chain joins TRBV10-3 to TRBJ2-2, with a possible D match to TRBD2 (5 bases). The V gene lost 0 bases and the J gene lost 0 bases, with 8 bases spanning the gap. The germline CDR1 and CDR2 sequences are ENHRY and SYGVKD. This CDR3 contains 16 residues. CDR3 sequence: CAISESEGANTGELFF. The CDR3 DNA sequence: TGTGCCATCAGTGAGTCAGAGGGCGCGAACACCGGGGAGCTGTTTTTT.

The chain employs TRBV10-3 and TRBJ1-4; D is unresolved. Germline CDR1 reads ENHRY; CDR2 reads SYGVKD. The CDR3 has 13 amino acids. The V end lost 2 bases, the J end lost 8 bases, and 9 bases lay between the germline ends. The CDR3 spells CAISEVAVEKLFF. The CDR3 bases are TGTGCCATCAGTGAGGTCGCAGTCGAAAAACTGTTTTTT.

This chain connects TRBV6-5 to TRBJ1-1, with D possibly TRBD1 on 5 matching bases. V was pared by 0 bases and J by 1 base, with 9 bases between. Germline assignment: CDR1 MNHEY and CDR2 SVGAGI. The CDR3 consists of 15 residues. The CDR3 reads CASSYSRRANTEAFF. The CDR3, as DNA: TGTGCCAGCAGTTACTCGCGCAGGGCGAACACTGAAGCTTTCTTT.

This chain connects TRBV4-3 to TRBJ1-4, with D unclear. V was clipped by 0 bases and J by 8 bases, with 16 bases between them. The CDR3 is made up of 16 amino acids. The V gene's germline CDR1 is LGHNA and CDR2 YSLEER. CDR3 loop: CASSQDGNGGNEKLFF. The CDR3 coding sequence is TGCGCCAGCAGCCAAGATGGGAACGGAGGGAACGAAAAACTGTTTTTT.

The V and J genes are TRBV9 and TRBJ1-2, with unresolved D. The germline CDR1 and CDR2 sequences are SGDLS and YYNGEE. The CDR3 has 17 amino acids. Between the trimmed V and J ends, which lost 3 bases and 2 bases, there was a span of 20 bases. The CDR3 DNA is TGTGCCAGCAGCGCCCAGGACTCCCCCGGGAGAAACTATGGCTACACCTTC. Translated, it gives CASSAQDSPGRNYGYTF.

The V and J genes are TRBV18 and TRBJ2-4; D possibly corresponds to TRBD2 (6 bases). V gave up 5 bases and J gave up 9 bases, with 11 bases separating them. The CDR3 loop spans 12 amino acids. The V gene's germline CDR1 is KGHSH and CDR2 LQKENI. The CDR3 DNA reads TGTGCCAGCTCAGGGGGGTTCGCCATTCAGTACTTC. As protein: CASSGGFAIQYF.

This sequence joins TRBV18 and TRBJ1-1, with D tentatively TRBD1 (6 bases). CDR1 is KGHSH and CDR2 is LQKENI in the germline V gene. This CDR3 contains 13 residues. The germline V and J ends were trimmed by 6 bases and 0 bases, with 8 bases remaining between them. The CDR3 DNA follows: TGTGCCAGCTCGACAGGCCTGAACACTGAAGCTTTCTTT. It codes for CASSTGLNTEAFF.

V and J are TRBV29-1 and TRBJ2-5, with D unclear. This CDR3 has 11 amino acids. CDR1 and CDR2 (germline): SQVTM, ANQGSEA. Trimming cost V 5 bases and J 1 base, with 5 bases left between them. CDR3 nucleotide sequence: TGCAGCGTTCGGGTCCAAGAGACCCAGTACTTC. Translation gives CSVRVQETQYF.

The chain employs TRBV5-1 and TRBJ2-1; TRBD2 might be the D (7 bases). Between the trimmed V and J ends, which lost 0 bases and 2 bases, there was a span of 12 bases. The CDR3 spans 16 residues. CDR1 SGHRS and CDR2 YFSETQ come from the germline V gene. The CDR3 loop is CASSLGGGGPYNEQFF. In nucleotides, the CDR3 is TGCGCCAGCAGCTTGGGTGGGGGGGGGCCCTACAATGAGCAGTTCTTC. The full variable domain, rest sourced from reference TRBV5-1 and TRBJ2-1, is KAGVTQTPRYLIKTRGQQVTLSCSPISGHRSVSWYQQTPGQGLQFLFEYFSETQRNKGNFPGRFSGRQFSNSRSEMNVSTLELGDSALYLCASSLGGGGPYNEQFFGPGTRLTVL.

This rearrangement joins TRBV6-1 to TRBJ2-7; D is possibly TRBD1 (6 bases). The CDR3 extends over 14 amino acids. V shed 1 base and J shed 7 bases, with 14 bases lying between them. Germline CDR1 MNHNS, CDR2 SASEGT. Here the CDR3 reads CASSEVVGTQEQYF. The CDR3 region has the DNA TGTGCCAGCAGTGAAGTGGTAGGGACACAAGAGCAGTACTTC.

The rearrangement uses TRBV5-1 and TRBJ2-5; TRBD2 aligns across 9 bases. V lost 4 bases to trimming and J lost 2 bases; unmatched junction nucleotides: 12. The CDR3 has 17 residues. Germline V gene data show CDR1 as SGHRS and CDR2 as YFSETQ. CDR3 in amino acids: CASSPGISGGPQETQYF. The CDR3 nucleotides are TGCGCCAGCAGCCCAGGAATAAGCGGGGGGCCACAAGAGACCCAGTACTTC.

The CDR3: CASSTSGATEAFF. The CDR3, as DNA: TGTGCCAGCAGTACATCAGGGGCCACTGAAGCTTTCTTT. The V gene is TRBV2, the J gene TRBJ1-1, with D tentatively TRBD1 (6 bases). The CDR3 contains 13 residues. Trimming pared 5 bases from V and 4 bases from J, leaving 11 bases between. Germline V gene data show CDR1 as SNHLY and CDR2 as FYNNEI.

This clone was counted only a few times. The chain has TRBV28 and TRBJ2-7, with D perhaps matching TRBD1 (6 bases). Germline loops: CDR1 MDHEN, CDR2 SYDVKM. V was shortened by 5 bases and J by 4 bases, with 18 bases between the two germline ends. The CDR3 runs 15 residues. CDR3 in DNA: TGTGCCAGCAGTGGTACAGGGAGACGATTTTACGAGCAGTACGTC. Its translation is CASSGTGRRFYEQYV.

The rearrangement uses TRBV19 and TRBJ1-2; 10 bases fit TRBD1. The CDR3 is 18 residues long. Germline V gene lookup returns CDR1 LNHDA and CDR2 SQIVND (reference sequence). Unmatched junction bases numbered 14, after V lost 0 bases and J lost 7 bases. The CDR3 nucleotides are TGTGCCAGTAGTATAGATAGGCCGCGACAGGGGGCTGAGAGTGGCTACACCTTC. This codes for CASSIDRPRQGAESGYTF.

The table lists this clone with a few counts. The V call is TRBV27, the J call TRBJ1-2; possibly TRBD1 for D (5 bases). The CDR3 has 15 amino acids. The V end was cut by 4 bases, the J end by 6 bases, with 18 bases between. Looked up from germline, CDR1 is MNHEY and CDR2 is SMNVEV (reference sequence). CDR3 sequence: CASSYAPGGGDGYTF. CDR3 DNA sequence: TGTGCCAGCAGTTATGCCCCTGGGGGGGGTGATGGCTACACCTTC.

This sequence joins TRBV18 and TRBJ1-1; possibly TRBD1 for D (5 bases). Germline V gene sequence: CDR1 KGHSH, CDR2 LQKENI. CDR3 length: 12 residues. The V end lost 4 bases, the J end lost 6 bases, and 9 bases lay between the germline ends. The CDR3 DNA reads TGTGCCAGCTCACTCCAGGGCCCTGAAGCTTTCTTT. Protein product: CASSLQGPEAFF. The variable domain in full, completed from reference TRBV18 and TRBJ1-1, reads NAGVMQNPRHLVRRRGQEARLRCSPMKGHSHVYWYRQLPEEGLKFMVYLQKENIIDESGMPKERFSAEFPKEGPSILRIQQVVRGDSAAYFCASSLQGPEAFFGQGTRLTVV.